This T cell receptor (beta chain) was observed in a study of blood T cell repertoires in COVID-19. The protocol was immunoSEQ multiplex PCR, while the TCRdb copy is restricted to in-frame clones and leaves out a portion. The repertoire holds 250,000 to 350,000 clones, around 90% seen once, with about 1% in the top ten. CDR1 SGDLS and CDR2 YYNGEE come from the germline V gene. With 3 bases removed from V and 5 bases from J, the gap between germline ends came to 17 bases. The CDR3 length is 15 residues. This sequence was found in a woman aged 25 to 39 who had recovered from COVID-19. The chain uses TRBV9 and TRBJ1-2; a possible D gene is TRBD1 (5 bases). The material sequenced was PBMCs or T cells enriched from blood (not recorded which). The CDR3 loop is CASSALGGGGYGYTF. Written as DNA, the CDR3 is TGTGCCAGCAGCGCATTGGGGGGAGGAGGGTATGGCTACACCTTC.